This passage covers 27 T cell receptor beta chains from one sample sequenced in a study of blood T cell repertoires in COVID-19. Here immunoSEQ multiplex PCR was the method, and the copy in TCRdb shows in-frame clones only, minus some. The sample contains 160,000 or so clones, around 79% of which appear only once. The sample taken for sequencing was peripheral blood. These receptors all come from a woman aged 55-70 years with COVID-19, enrolled during active disease.

The V call is TRBV7-2, the J call TRBJ2-7; tentative D call: TRBD1 (6 bases). Trimming stripped 1 base from V and 1 base from J, with 17 bases between. This CDR3 contains 17 residues. CDR1 is SGHTA and CDR2 is FQGNSA in the germline V gene. CDR3 sequence (DNA): TGTGCCAGCAGCTTAGAGGGCTGGGGGCGAACTTCCTACGAGCAGTACTTC. Encoded protein: CASSLEGWGRTSYEQYF.

This CDR3 reads CASRGTGGRQETQYF. CDR3 sequence (DNA): TGTGCCAGCAGGGGGACAGGGGGTAGACAAGAGACCCAGTACTTC. The chain couples TRBV6-5 to TRBJ2-5; 11 bases line up with TRBD1. Losses at the gene ends were 6 bases for V and 2 bases for J; bases not matched to a gene: 5. The V gene's germline CDR1 is MNHEY and CDR2 SVGAGI. This CDR3 contains 15 residues.

The chain links TRBV10-3 to TRBJ2-7; D might be TRBD2 (7 bases). Trimming cost V 4 bases and J 7 bases, with 20 bases left between them. The CDR3 totals 15 residues. Germline V CDR1 and CDR2: ENHRY, SYGVKD. DNA for the CDR3: TGTGCCATCAGTGCCGGACAGATGGGGGGGTGGGAGCAGTACGTC. Protein sequence: CAISAGQMGGWEQYV.

CDR3 sequence: CASGQGTNTGELFF. CDR3 sequence (DNA): TGTGCCAGCGGACAGGGAACGAACACCGGGGAGCTGTTTTTT. The V and J genes are TRBV2 and TRBJ2-2; TRBD1 matches 8 bases. V lost 8 bases and J lost 0; bases outside the gene matches: 2. This CDR3 has 14 amino acids. CDR1 and CDR2 from the germline V gene are SNHLY and FYNNEI.

The chain uses TRBV19 and TRBJ1-1; D remains unclear. Trimming pared 7 bases from V and 1 base from J, leaving 16 bases between. From germline, CDR1 is LNHDA and CDR2 SQIVND (reference sequence). This CDR3 comprises 15 residues. The CDR3 region is CASIKGREKNTEAFF. The CDR3 region has the DNA TGTGCCAGTATCAAAGGACGGGAAAAGAACACTGAAGCTTTCTTT.

The chain uses TRBV7-2 and TRBJ2-1; D possibly corresponds to TRBD1 (7 bases). Germline CDR1 reads SGHTA; CDR2 reads FQGNSA. The V and J ends lost 10 bases and 0 bases respectively, with 16 bases between them. The CDR3 is 15 amino acids. The CDR3 sequence is CATRGDRSSYNEQFF. CDR3 sequence (DNA): TGTGCCACCAGGGGGGACAGAAGCTCCTACAATGAGCAGTTCTTC. Full variable domain (remainder filled in from reference TRBV7-2 and TRBJ2-1): GAGVSQSPSNKVTEKGKDVELRCDPISGHTALYWYRQSLGQGLEFLIYFQGNSAPDKSGLPSDRFSAERTGGSVSTLTIQRTQQEDSAVYLCATRGDRSSYNEQFFGPGTRLTVL.

V and J are TRBV30 and TRBJ1-1; D call uncertain. The V end was cut by 0 bases, the J end by 1 base, with 12 bases between. The CDR3 is made up of 15 amino acids. Germline V lookup: CDR1 GTSNPN, CDR2 SVGIG (reference sequence). This CDR3 is CAWSVGVGKNTEAFF. In DNA, the CDR3 is TGTGCCTGGAGTGTTGGGGTCGGGAAGAACACTGAAGCTTTCTTT.

The CDR3 DNA follows: TGTGCCAGCAGTGAGACTAGCGGGGGCACAGATACGCAGTATTTT. Residues: CASSETSGGTDTQYF. This rearrangement joins TRBV6-4 to TRBJ2-3; 11 nucleotides align to TRBD2. Germline CDR1 and CDR2: MRHNA and SNTAGT. This CDR3 contains 15 residues. V gave up 3 bases and J gave up 1 base; unmatched junction bases: 0.

The V gene is TRBV2, the J gene TRBJ1-2, with a weak D call TRBD1 (6 bases). Germline V CDR1 and CDR2: SNHLY, FYNNEI. V lost 4 bases to trimming and J lost 4 bases, with 10 bases between them. The CDR3 has 13 residues. CDR3 in DNA: TGTGCCAGCAGTGTCACAGGGAGCTATGGCTACACCTTC. Protein sequence: CASSVTGSYGYTF. Filled out from reference TRBV2 and TRBJ1-2, the complete variable domain reads EPEVTQTPSHQVTQMGQEVILRCVPISNHLYFYWYRQILGQKVEFLVSFYNNEISEKSEIFDDQFSVERPDGSNFTLKIRSTKLEDSAMYFCASSVTGSYGYTFGSGTRLTVV.

The gene calls are TRBV6-5 and TRBJ1-6; 9 bases agree with TRBD1. Germline V gene sequence: CDR1 MNHEY, CDR2 SVGAGI. The V gene end was trimmed by 7 bases and the J gene end by 10 bases; junction bases not matched to a gene: 8. The CDR3 extends over 14 amino acids. CDR3 protein: CASKGTGTQSPLHF. The CDR3 coding sequence is TGTGCCAGCAAGGGGACAGGGACTCAATCACCCCTCCACTTT.

This clone showed up just once. The V call is TRBV30, the J call TRBJ2-1, with 10 bases identical to TRBD2. The germline CDR1 and CDR2 sequences are GTSNPN and SVGIG (reference sequence). After removal of 0 bases from V and 7 bases from J, the junction contained 12 bases not matched to a gene. The CDR3 is made up of 17 amino acids. Here the CDR3 reads CAWSVDGWASGRNEQFF. The DNA of the CDR3 is TGTGCCTGGAGTGTAGATGGGTGGGCTAGCGGGAGAAATGAGCAGTTCTTC.

In nucleotides, the CDR3 is TGTGCCAGCAGTTCGCTCGGGTCAGAAGCTTTCTTT. Translated, it gives CASSSLGSEAFF. V usage is TRBV28 and J usage is TRBJ1-1; D is unclear. V lost 4 bases and J lost 8, with 11 bases in between. The V gene's germline CDR1 is MDHEN and CDR2 SYDVKM. The CDR3 contains 12 residues. The full variable domain, completed using reference TRBV28 and TRBJ1-1, is DVKVTQSSRYLVKRTGEKVFLECVQDMDHENMFWYRQDPGLGLRLIYFSYDVKMKEKGDIPEGYSVSREKKERFSLILESASTNQTSMYLCASSSLGSEAFFGQGTRLTVV.

V is TRBV5-5 and J is TRBJ2-1; TRBD2 agrees at 8 bases. The CDR3 spans 18 residues. In germline, CDR1 is SGHKS, CDR2 YYEKEE (reference sequence). The V gene end was trimmed by 0 bases and the J gene end by 7 bases; junction bases not matched to a gene: 15. CDR3 nucleotide sequence: TGTGCCAGCAGCTTGGCCTTTGGATTAGCGGGATTTTCGAATGAGCAGTTCTTC. This encodes CASSLAFGLAGFSNEQFF.

The rearrangement joins TRBV3-1 (or the pseudogene TRBV3-2) to TRBJ1-6; tentative D call: TRBD1 (6 bases). CDR1 LGHDT and CDR2 YNNKEL come from the germline V gene (reference sequence). The CDR3 loop spans 18 amino acids. V gave up 7 bases and J gave up 0 bases, with 19 bases separating them. The CDR3 loop reads CASTSRGGASSYNSPLHF. The CDR3, as DNA: TGTGCCAGCACCTCCCGGGGGGGGGCGAGCTCCTATAATTCACCCCTCCACTTT.

This clone was seen once. The rearrangement joins TRBV3-1 (or the pseudogene TRBV3-2) to TRBJ2-7; D is possibly TRBD2 (5 bases). CDR3 size: 14 residues. Trimming pared 0 bases from V and 3 bases from J, leaving 9 bases between. Germline-derived CDR1 and CDR2 are LGHDT and YNNKEL (reference sequence). The CDR3: CASSQETGFYEQYF. In DNA form, the CDR3 reads TGTGCCAGCAGCCAAGAGACGGGATTCTACGAGCAGTACTTC.

This rearrangement joins TRBV5-1 to TRBJ2-1, with D possibly TRBD1 on 6 matching bases. Germline V lookup: CDR1 SGHRS, CDR2 YFSETQ. The CDR3 consists of 20 residues. Deletions cut 2 bases from V and 1 base from J, with 25 bases between. CDR3: CASSLGNRVLGGRSYNEQFF. The CDR3 bases are TGCGCCAGCAGCTTAGGGAATCGGGTCTTAGGGGGTCGGTCCTACAATGAGCAGTTCTTC.

The chain has TRBV7-8 and TRBJ2-1; D is unclear. The V and J ends lost 5 bases and 9 bases respectively, with 11 bases between them. The CDR3 is 12 amino acids. Germline CDR1 and CDR2: SGHVS and FQNEAQ. The CDR3 is CASSPRMGEQFF. As DNA, the CDR3 is TGTGCCAGCAGCCCTAGGATGGGTGAGCAGTTCTTC.

This clone was observed a handful of times. The rearrangement joins TRBV7-3 to TRBJ2-1; 7 nucleotides agree with TRBD2. The CDR3 sequence is 15 residues long. V lost 3 bases to trimming and J lost 9 bases; unmatched junction nucleotides: 11. The germline CDR1 and CDR2 sequences are SGHTA and FQGTGA. CDR3 in amino acids: CASSFSGKGRGEQFF. The CDR3, as DNA: TGTGCCAGCAGCTTCAGCGGGAAGGGTAGGGGTGAGCAGTTCTTC.

The chain recombines TRBV10-3 with TRBJ2-3; no clear D. In germline, CDR1 is ENHRY, CDR2 SYGVKD. V lost 1 base and J 6 bases, leaving 20 bases between the germline ends. This CDR3 contains 17 residues. This CDR3 reads CAISEFPPVAALDTQYF. The DNA of the CDR3 is TGTGCCATCAGTGAGTTTCCCCCGGTAGCAGCACTGGATACGCAGTATTTT.

The chain recombines TRBV7-2 with TRBJ2-4; no clear D gene. Germline lookup yields CDR1 SGHTA and CDR2 FQGNSA. CDR3 length: 13 residues. Trimming took 2 bases from V and 0 from J, leaving 2 bases between them. CDR3 DNA: TGTGCCAGCAGCTTACTAGCCAAAAACATTCAGTACTTC. It codes for CASSLLAKNIQYF.

The rearrangement joins TRBV6-2 or TRBV6-3 to TRBJ2-3, with 7 bases identical to TRBD1. The CDR3 contains 17 residues. The J segment lost 2 bases and the V segment lost 2 bases, leaving 10 bases of the junction unmatched. Looked up from germline, CDR1 is MNHEY and CDR2 is SVGEGT. The CDR3 nucleotides read TGTGCCAGCAGTTACGCAAGCGCGACAGGGTTCACAGATACGCAGTATTTT. Amino acid sequence: CASSYASATGFTDTQYF.

Only one count was recorded for this clone. J is TRBJ2-2 and V is TRBV6-6, with D perhaps matching TRBD1 (5 bases). Germline assignment: CDR1 MNHNY and CDR2 SVGAGI (reference sequence). The V end lost 0 bases, the J end lost 3 bases, and 8 bases lay between the germline ends. The CDR3 contains 15 residues. CDR3: CASSYSRVDTGELFF. Written as DNA, the CDR3 is TGTGCCAGCAGTTACTCCAGGGTGGACACCGGGGAGCTGTTTTTT.

This chain uses TRBV27 with TRBJ2-3; D gene ambiguous. Germline lookup yields CDR1 MNHEY and CDR2 SMNVEV (reference sequence). V gave up 2 bases and J gave up 0 bases, with 3 bases separating them. There are 13 residues in the CDR3. The CDR3 is CASSLPSTDTQYF. The DNA for the CDR3 is TGTGCCAGCAGTTTACCTAGCACAGATACGCAGTATTTT.

The J gene is TRBJ2-3, the V gene TRBV4-1; TRBD1 agrees at 9 bases. Losses at the gene ends were 0 bases for V and 6 bases for J; bases not matched to a gene: 16. This CDR3 has 19 residues. Germline values: CDR1 MGHRA, CDR2 YSYEKL. DNA for the CDR3: TGCGCCAGCAGCCAAGATCGCGGGACCACAGGGGGCAGGTTCGATACGCAGTATTTT. Its translation: CASSQDRGTTGGRFDTQYF.

The chain carries TRBV5-1 and TRBJ2-6; possible D gene TRBD1, 5 bases. The CDR3 runs to 15 residues. Looked up from germline, CDR1 is SGHRS and CDR2 is YFSETQ. V was shortened by 2 bases and J by 2 bases, with 8 bases between the two germline ends. Here the CDR3 DNA reads TGCGCCAGCAGCTTAACAGGCCCTGGGGCCAACGTCCTGACTTTC. Protein product: CASSLTGPGANVLTF.

The genes are TRBV30 and TRBJ1-2, with 7 bases aligning to TRBD1. CDR3 size: 14 residues. The V gene's germline CDR1 is GTSNPN and CDR2 SVGIG (reference sequence). V shed 0 bases, J shed 6 bases, and the junction held 7 bases outside the gene matches. The CDR3 reads CAWSVRGRIDGYTF. CDR3 bases: TGTGCCTGGAGTGTGAGGGGGCGTATCGATGGCTACACCTTC.

This chain joins TRBV9 and TRBJ2-2, with D perhaps TRBD1 (5 bases). The CDR3 loop spans 18 amino acids. The V end lost 0 bases, the J end lost 5 bases, and 20 bases lay between the germline ends. Germline lookup yields CDR1 SGDLS and CDR2 YYNGEE. CDR3 sequence (DNA): TGTGCCAGCAGCGTAGCGTCAGGGAACGGGTTGGAAACCGGGGAGCTGTTTTTT. Translation gives CASSVASGNGLETGELFF.